This T cell receptor (beta chain) was documented in a study of blood T cell repertoires in COVID-19. Sequencing was performed with immunoSEQ multiplex PCR; in TCRdb, only in-frame clones are kept and a portion is missing. The sample lists about 400,000 clones, 85% to 90% seen once, with less than 2% in the top ten. This clone was recorded once. Trimming shortened V by 1 base and J by 5 bases, and 9 bases separated the two germline ends. Germline V gives CDR1 SGHNT, CDR2 YYREEE (reference sequence). The length of the CDR3 is 13 residues. Enrolled through a virtual design, the participants were between about 18 and 89 years of age and came from 24 US areas.

The sample taken for sequencing was PBMCs or T cells enriched from blood (not recorded which). The J gene is TRBJ1-1, the V gene TRBV5-4; D gene ambiguous. This receptor was obtained from a woman aged 25 to 45 who had recovered from COVID-19. The CDR3 here is CASSLSPQTEAFF. The CDR3 bases are TGTGCCAGCAGCTTGAGCCCTCAAACTGAAGCTTTCTTT.